The present T cell receptor (beta chain) was sequenced within a study of tumor-infiltrating lymphocytes in primary liver carcinoma. This clonotype showed up just once. Starting material of about 0.45 ug total RNA yielded TCR beta cDNA via a constant-region primer. Generation of the TCR beta libraries relied on three nested multiplex PCR rounds using slightly modified ARM-PCR. One entry per CDR3 protein results from TCRdb running MiXCR on the multiplex PCR reads. Among roughly 330,000 distinct CDR3 sequences listed, roughly two thirds were seen once. RNA isolated from unsorted whole blood supplied the blood RNA, with germline DNA also extracted. The material sequenced was peripheral blood. The receptor was derived from a man between 35 and 55 years old with primary liver carcinoma and hepatitis B virus infection.

CDR3 nucleotide sequence: TGTGCCAGTAATATTTGGTGGGACAATGATCCTTTCTTT. It encodes CASNIWWDNDPFF. The J gene is TRBJ1-1, the V gene TRBV19; the D gene is possibly TRBD1 (6 bases). This CDR3 is 13 amino acids long. Germline loops: CDR1 LNHDA, CDR2 SQIVND (reference sequence). V was trimmed by 7 bases and J by 12 bases, leaving 21 bases between them.